What follows are 30 T cell receptor beta chains derived from one specimen sequenced in a study of CD8 T cells in ankylosing spondylitis. Whole-study findings and limits: Several highly homologous variants formed a TCR beta motif that appeared characteristic of ankylosing spondylitis blood.

Their antigens remain unidentified. TCRdb processed the 5' RACE reads anew with MiXCR; each CDR3 protein has one entry. This sample has a few hundred thousand distinct CDR3 sequences, with 6.5% to 10% found just once. The sequencing sample was made of blood, either unsorted or a sorted T cell fraction (not recorded which). These receptors all stem from a male donor with ankylosing spondylitis.

This rearrangement joins TRBV5-1 to TRBJ2-1; TRBD2 aligns across 10 bases. Germline trimming cut 3 bases from V and 5 bases from J; bases unmatched to any gene: 11. This CDR3 is built from 17 residues. The germline V gene encodes CDR1 SGHRS and CDR2 YFSETQ. The CDR3 is CASSWVAGGLSNNEQFF. The CDR3 DNA sequence: TGCGCCAGCAGCTGGGTAGCGGGAGGACTTTCCAACAATGAGCAGTTCTTC.

This clonotype has ten or more counts. The J gene is TRBJ2-5, the V gene TRBV5-1; no clear D. The CDR3 spans 17 residues. Germline loops: CDR1 SGHRS, CDR2 YFSETQ. Trimming took 0 bases from V and 3 from J, leaving 18 bases between them. CDR3 residues: CASSLEGPATSKETQYF. In DNA form, the CDR3 reads TGCGCCAGCAGCTTGGAGGGTCCAGCTACATCGAAAGAGACCCAGTACTTC.

This clonotype was observed many times. This chain connects TRBV27 to TRBJ2-7; 7 bases map to TRBD2. Germline values: CDR1 MNHEY, CDR2 SMNVEV (reference sequence). V lost 8 bases, J lost 0 bases, and 1 base stayed unmatched. The CDR3 covers 12 residues. The CDR3 DNA sequence: TGTGCCAGCCGGGACTACTCCTACGAGCAGTACTTC. Amino acid sequence: CASRDYSYEQYF.

This clonotype has a count of ten or more. The chain uses TRBV29-1 and TRBJ2-3; 7 bases match TRBD2. CDR1 and CDR2 from the germline V gene are SQVTM and ANQGSEA. The CDR3 length is 15 residues. Trimming removed 6 bases from V and 0 bases from J; junction bases left unmatched: 9. The CDR3 DNA sequence: TGCAGCGTGTGTTGGCTAGCGGAAAGCACAGATACGCAGTATTTT. Residues: CSVCWLAESTDTQYF.

This clonotype appeared a few times. This rearrangement joins TRBV29-1 to TRBJ2-1, with D tentatively TRBD2 (5 bases). Germline assignment: CDR1 SQVTM and CDR2 ANQGSEA. The CDR3 sequence is 12 residues long. The V and J ends lost 6 bases and 4 bases respectively, with 10 bases between them. The CDR3 DNA reads TGCAGCGTAAGGACGGGGTACAATGAGCAGTTCTTC. Amino acids: CSVRTGYNEQFF.

This clonotype was seen repeatedly, ten times or more. The J gene is TRBJ2-7, the V gene TRBV6-5; 14 nucleotides line up with TRBD2. CDR1 is MNHEY and CDR2 is SVGAGI in the germline V gene. This CDR3 comprises 19 residues. J was trimmed by 4 bases and V by 0 bases; bases with no gene match: 11. This CDR3 is CASSYSRGTGTSGSYEQYF. CDR3 in DNA: TGTGCCAGCAGTTACTCAAGGGGGACCGGGACTAGCGGGAGTTACGAGCAGTACTTC.

This chain links TRBV6-5 with TRBJ1-1, with 9 positions matching TRBD1. J was trimmed by 3 bases and V by 6 bases; bases with no gene match: 5. Germline CDR1 reads MNHEY; CDR2 reads SVGAGI. The CDR3 is made up of 14 amino acids. The DNA of the CDR3 is TGTGCCAGCAGAACTCGGGACAGGGACACTGAAGCTTTCTTT. Protein sequence: CASRTRDRDTEAFF.

The chain has TRBV29-1 and TRBJ2-7, with a weak D call TRBD1 (6 bases). CDR1 and CDR2 from the germline V gene are SQVTM and ANQGSEA. This CDR3 region has 12 residues. V dropped 8 bases and J dropped 5 bases, with 16 bases sitting between them. Written as DNA, the CDR3 is TGCAGCATAGTCCACAGGGCACACGAGCAGTACTTC. This encodes CSIVHRAHEQYF.

The table lists this clonotype with many counts. This rearrangement joins TRBV15 to TRBJ1-2; the D is unclear. V was clipped by 2 bases and J by 5 bases, with 24 bases between them. The CDR3 runs 18 residues. CDR1 is LNHNV, CDR2 YYDKDF, per germline (reference sequence). The CDR3 loop is CATSRKTPDWANRYGYTF. DNA of the CDR3: TGTGCCACCAGCAGAAAGACCCCGGACTGGGCAAACCGTTATGGCTACACCTTC.

This clonotype has more than one count but fewer than ten. V and J are TRBV28 and TRBJ2-2; D not certain. V was shortened by 9 bases and J by 5 bases, with 13 bases between the two germline ends. The germline gives CDR1 MDHEN, CDR2 SYDVKM. CDR3 length: 13 residues. The DNA of the CDR3 is TGTGCCAGTCATCAAAGAATAACCGGGGAGCTGTTTTTT. This translates into CASHQRITGELFF.

The rearrangement links TRBV10-3 to TRBJ2-7, with D possibly TRBD1 on 5 matching bases. V lost 0 bases, J lost 1 base, and 7 bases lay in between. The CDR3 totals 14 residues. Germline CDR1 ENHRY, CDR2 SYGVKD. The chain's CDR3 is CAISESSGSYEQYF. CDR3 DNA: TGTGCCATCAGTGAGTCATCAGGGTCCTACGAGCAGTACTTC.

This clonotype has more than one count but fewer than ten. The chain joins TRBV28 to TRBJ2-1, with TRBD2 matching over 10 bases. The CDR3 extends over 16 amino acids. The germline V gene has CDR1 MDHEN and CDR2 SYDVKM. Losses at the gene ends were 3 bases for V and 2 bases for J; bases not matched to a gene: 4. CDR3 in DNA: TGTGCCAGCAGTTTGGCTAGCGGGAGACCCTACAATGAGCAGTTCTTC. This sequence encodes CASSLASGRPYNEQFF.

J is TRBJ1-2 and V is TRBV9; 9 bases agree with TRBD1. Germline CDR1 and CDR2: SGDLS and YYNGEE. The CDR3 spans 15 residues. V dropped 0 bases and J dropped 7; count of bases not matched to a gene: 7. CDR3 residues: CASSVGGQGSTGYTF. CDR3 bases: TGTGCCAGCAGCGTAGGCGGACAGGGGAGTACTGGCTACACCTTC.

This clonotype was seen ten or more times. This chain joins TRBV30 and TRBJ2-4; 7 nucleotides align to TRBD2. CDR3 length: 14 amino acids. Germline V gene lookup returns CDR1 GTSNPN and CDR2 SVGIG (reference sequence). Trimming at V came to 2 bases and at J to 8 bases, leaving 9 bases not matched to a gene. This chain's CDR3 is CAWSPGRALDIQYF. The CDR3 nucleotides read TGTGCCTGGAGTCCGGGGAGGGCCTTGGACATTCAGTACTTC. The complete variable domain, with remaining parts taken from reference TRBV30 and TRBJ2-4, reads SQTIHQWPATLVQPVGSPLSLECTVEGTSNPNLYWYRQAAGRGLQLLFYSVGIGQISSEVPQNLSASRPQDRQFILSSKKLLLSDSGFYLCAWSPGRALDIQYFGAGTRLSVL.

This clonotype was seen more than once but under ten times. The chain is built from TRBV14 and TRBJ2-2; D ambiguous. CDR1 is SGHDN, CDR2 FVKESK, per germline. Trimming stripped 3 bases from V and 4 bases from J, with 15 bases between. The CDR3 totals 16 residues. CDR3: CASSHWSATSTGELFF. Here the CDR3 DNA reads TGTGCCAGCAGCCACTGGAGCGCCACCTCCACCGGGGAGCTGTTTTTT. Based on the CDR3 plus reference TRBV14 and TRBJ2-2, the full variable domain is EAGVTQFPSHSVIEKGQTVTLRCDPISGHDNLYWYRRVMGKEIKFLLHFVKESKQDESGMPNNRFLAERTGGTYSTLKVQPAELEDSGVYFCASSHWSATSTGELFFGEGSRLTVL.

This clonotype was detected many times. J is TRBJ2-7 and V is TRBV24-1; D call uncertain. V lost 0 bases, J lost 2 bases, and 10 bases lay in between. The CDR3 sequence is 15 residues long. The germline V gene encodes CDR1 KGHDR and CDR2 SFDVKD. CDR3 amino acids: CATSDLLGGTYEQYF. The CDR3 DNA is TGTGCCACCAGTGATTTGCTGGGCGGTACCTACGAGCAGTACTTC.

This clonotype was seen repeatedly, ten times or more. The chain joins TRBV12-3 or TRBV12-4 to TRBJ2-2; 7 bases align to TRBD2. CDR3 length equals 16 residues. V lost 8 bases, J lost 2 bases, and 11 bases stayed unmatched. DNA of the CDR3: TGTGCCAGCGACTCAAGGGAGGGACTAAACACCGGGGAGCTGTTTTTT. Its translation: CASDSREGLNTGELFF.

The CDR3 loop reads CASSLRAGGFVETQYF. The CDR3 nucleotides read TGTGCCAGCAGCCTAAGGGCGGGGGGCTTTGTAGAGACCCAGTACTTC. The chain carries TRBV7-8 and TRBJ2-5, with 8 bases aligning to TRBD2. V lost 5 bases to trimming and J lost 4 bases; unmatched junction nucleotides: 12. The CDR3 consists of 16 residues. Looked up from germline, CDR1 is SGHVS and CDR2 is FQNEAQ.

This clonotype was picked up a small number of times. The chain uses TRBV5-1 and TRBJ1-6; TRBD1 is a possible D gene (5 bases). The V gene's germline CDR1 is SGHRS and CDR2 YFSETQ. The CDR3 covers 14 residues. Trimming took 4 bases from V and 5 from J, leaving 10 bases between them. CDR3 coding DNA: TGCGCCAGCAGCCGGGACGCCGATAATTCACCCCTCCACTTT. This sequence encodes CASSRDADNSPLHF.

This chain joins TRBV29-1 and TRBJ2-2; D may be TRBD1 (6 bases). Trimming removed 6 bases at V and 6 bases at J, with 17 bases between. The CDR3 has 14 residues. In germline, CDR1 is SQVTM, CDR2 ANQGSEA. The chain's CDR3 is CSVEQGGASGELFF. In nucleotides, the CDR3 is TGCAGCGTAGAACAGGGTGGGGCTTCCGGGGAGCTGTTTTTT.

The sample holds many counts of this clonotype. The genes are TRBV5-1 and TRBJ2-7, with D maybe TRBD1 (7 bases). The CDR3 extends over 13 amino acids. Germline CDR1 reads SGHRS; CDR2 reads YFSETQ. Trimming shortened V by 4 bases and J by 3 bases, and 11 bases separated the two germline ends. The CDR3 nucleotides read TGCGCCAGCAGCATTCAGGGGGGCTACGAGCAGTACTTC. Translation: CASSIQGGYEQYF.

This clonotype appeared a few times. The chain links TRBV7-8 to TRBJ2-7; possible D gene TRBD2, 6 bases. Germline V gene data show CDR1 as SGHVS and CDR2 as FQNEAQ. V gave up 1 base and J gave up 7 bases, with 20 bases separating them. The CDR3 covers 16 residues. DNA of the CDR3: TGTGCCAGCAGCTTAGAGGTTCTAGCGAGTCGTAGGGAGCAGTACTTC. Translating it yields CASSLEVLASRREQYF.

This clonotype was seen repeatedly, ten times or more. This chain uses TRBV7-2 with TRBJ1-5; the match to TRBD1 covers 9 bases. CDR1 and CDR2 from the germline V gene are SGHTA and FQGNSA. This CDR3 region has 15 residues. V gave up 1 base and J gave up 6 bases; unmatched junction bases: 4. DNA for the CDR3: TGTGCCAGCAGCTTAGACGGACAGGGGAGTCAGCCCCAGCATTTT. Protein sequence: CASSLDGQGSQPQHF.

This chain connects TRBV28 to TRBJ2-5, with D perhaps TRBD2 (7 bases). V gave up 6 bases and J gave up 5 bases, with 16 bases separating them. The CDR3 runs 14 residues. Germline CDR1 MDHEN, CDR2 SYDVKM. CDR3 DNA: TGTGCCAGCAGGGAAGAACGGGGGGCCGAGACCCAGTACTTC. It translates to CASREERGAETQYF. The full variable domain, completed using reference TRBV28 and TRBJ2-5, is DVKVTQSSRYLVKRTGEKVFLECVQDMDHENMFWYRQDPGLGLRLIYFSYDVKMKEKGDIPEGYSVSREKKERFSLILESASTNQTSMYLCASREERGAETQYFGPGTRLLVL.

In this sample, this clonotype turned up many times. The chain couples TRBV24-1 to TRBJ2-1, with 11 positions matching TRBD1. V lost 3 bases to trimming and J lost 7 bases; unmatched junction nucleotides: 7. There are 16 residues in the CDR3. Germline CDR1 and CDR2: KGHDR and SFDVKD. The CDR3, as DNA: TGTGCCACCAGTGATAGTGGACAGGGGGCGAGTAATGAGCAGTTCTTC. Amino acids: CATSDSGQGASNEQFF.

J is TRBJ2-1 and V is TRBV7-9, with TRBD2 matching over 11 bases. Germline V gene lookup returns CDR1 SEHNR and CDR2 FQNEAQ (reference sequence). The length of the CDR3 is 16 residues. V dropped 3 bases and J dropped 9; count of bases not matched to a gene: 10. The CDR3 sequence: CASSFRLAGPGGEQFF. CDR3 nucleotides: TGTGCCAGCAGCTTTCGACTAGCGGGACCGGGGGGTGAGCAGTTCTTC.

The chain joins TRBV28 to TRBJ1-2; D unresolved. V gave up 8 bases and J gave up 0 bases, with 10 bases separating them. In germline, CDR1 is MDHEN, CDR2 SYDVKM. The CDR3 runs to 13 residues. The CDR3 DNA reads TGTGCCAGCTCAGATGCTACTAACTATGGCTACACCTTC. Protein: CASSDATNYGYTF.

This clonotype was picked up a small number of times. This chain uses TRBV5-1 with TRBJ1-2, with a possible D match to TRBD1 (6 bases). Per the germline V gene, CDR1 is SGHRS and CDR2 is YFSETQ. With 1 base removed from V and 6 bases from J, the gap between germline ends came to 13 bases. The CDR3 loop spans 14 amino acids. The CDR3 sequence: CASSLSGGPDGYTF. For the CDR3, the DNA is TGCGCCAGCAGCTTGTCTGGGGGGCCGGATGGCTACACCTTC.

This clonotype showed up many times. The chain carries TRBV20-1 and TRBJ1-5; 8 nucleotides line up with TRBD1. Germline CDR1 reads DFQATT; CDR2 reads SNEGSKA (reference sequence). Losses at the gene ends were 6 bases for V and 0 bases for J; bases not matched to a gene: 7. CDR3 length equals 15 residues. This CDR3 reads CSARTGKNSNQPQHF. CDR3 sequence (DNA): TGCAGTGCCCGGACAGGGAAGAATAGCAATCAGCCCCAGCATTTT.

The chain carries TRBV15 and TRBJ1-5, with 8 nucleotides matching TRBD1. This CDR3 has 14 residues. Germline lookup yields CDR1 LNHNV and CDR2 YYDKDF (reference sequence). The ends lost 5 bases at V and 4 bases at J; junction bases unmatched: 4. The CDR3 DNA reads as TGTGCCACCAGCGGGACAGGAAGAAATCAGCCCCAGCATTTT. Protein: CATSGTGRNQPQHF.